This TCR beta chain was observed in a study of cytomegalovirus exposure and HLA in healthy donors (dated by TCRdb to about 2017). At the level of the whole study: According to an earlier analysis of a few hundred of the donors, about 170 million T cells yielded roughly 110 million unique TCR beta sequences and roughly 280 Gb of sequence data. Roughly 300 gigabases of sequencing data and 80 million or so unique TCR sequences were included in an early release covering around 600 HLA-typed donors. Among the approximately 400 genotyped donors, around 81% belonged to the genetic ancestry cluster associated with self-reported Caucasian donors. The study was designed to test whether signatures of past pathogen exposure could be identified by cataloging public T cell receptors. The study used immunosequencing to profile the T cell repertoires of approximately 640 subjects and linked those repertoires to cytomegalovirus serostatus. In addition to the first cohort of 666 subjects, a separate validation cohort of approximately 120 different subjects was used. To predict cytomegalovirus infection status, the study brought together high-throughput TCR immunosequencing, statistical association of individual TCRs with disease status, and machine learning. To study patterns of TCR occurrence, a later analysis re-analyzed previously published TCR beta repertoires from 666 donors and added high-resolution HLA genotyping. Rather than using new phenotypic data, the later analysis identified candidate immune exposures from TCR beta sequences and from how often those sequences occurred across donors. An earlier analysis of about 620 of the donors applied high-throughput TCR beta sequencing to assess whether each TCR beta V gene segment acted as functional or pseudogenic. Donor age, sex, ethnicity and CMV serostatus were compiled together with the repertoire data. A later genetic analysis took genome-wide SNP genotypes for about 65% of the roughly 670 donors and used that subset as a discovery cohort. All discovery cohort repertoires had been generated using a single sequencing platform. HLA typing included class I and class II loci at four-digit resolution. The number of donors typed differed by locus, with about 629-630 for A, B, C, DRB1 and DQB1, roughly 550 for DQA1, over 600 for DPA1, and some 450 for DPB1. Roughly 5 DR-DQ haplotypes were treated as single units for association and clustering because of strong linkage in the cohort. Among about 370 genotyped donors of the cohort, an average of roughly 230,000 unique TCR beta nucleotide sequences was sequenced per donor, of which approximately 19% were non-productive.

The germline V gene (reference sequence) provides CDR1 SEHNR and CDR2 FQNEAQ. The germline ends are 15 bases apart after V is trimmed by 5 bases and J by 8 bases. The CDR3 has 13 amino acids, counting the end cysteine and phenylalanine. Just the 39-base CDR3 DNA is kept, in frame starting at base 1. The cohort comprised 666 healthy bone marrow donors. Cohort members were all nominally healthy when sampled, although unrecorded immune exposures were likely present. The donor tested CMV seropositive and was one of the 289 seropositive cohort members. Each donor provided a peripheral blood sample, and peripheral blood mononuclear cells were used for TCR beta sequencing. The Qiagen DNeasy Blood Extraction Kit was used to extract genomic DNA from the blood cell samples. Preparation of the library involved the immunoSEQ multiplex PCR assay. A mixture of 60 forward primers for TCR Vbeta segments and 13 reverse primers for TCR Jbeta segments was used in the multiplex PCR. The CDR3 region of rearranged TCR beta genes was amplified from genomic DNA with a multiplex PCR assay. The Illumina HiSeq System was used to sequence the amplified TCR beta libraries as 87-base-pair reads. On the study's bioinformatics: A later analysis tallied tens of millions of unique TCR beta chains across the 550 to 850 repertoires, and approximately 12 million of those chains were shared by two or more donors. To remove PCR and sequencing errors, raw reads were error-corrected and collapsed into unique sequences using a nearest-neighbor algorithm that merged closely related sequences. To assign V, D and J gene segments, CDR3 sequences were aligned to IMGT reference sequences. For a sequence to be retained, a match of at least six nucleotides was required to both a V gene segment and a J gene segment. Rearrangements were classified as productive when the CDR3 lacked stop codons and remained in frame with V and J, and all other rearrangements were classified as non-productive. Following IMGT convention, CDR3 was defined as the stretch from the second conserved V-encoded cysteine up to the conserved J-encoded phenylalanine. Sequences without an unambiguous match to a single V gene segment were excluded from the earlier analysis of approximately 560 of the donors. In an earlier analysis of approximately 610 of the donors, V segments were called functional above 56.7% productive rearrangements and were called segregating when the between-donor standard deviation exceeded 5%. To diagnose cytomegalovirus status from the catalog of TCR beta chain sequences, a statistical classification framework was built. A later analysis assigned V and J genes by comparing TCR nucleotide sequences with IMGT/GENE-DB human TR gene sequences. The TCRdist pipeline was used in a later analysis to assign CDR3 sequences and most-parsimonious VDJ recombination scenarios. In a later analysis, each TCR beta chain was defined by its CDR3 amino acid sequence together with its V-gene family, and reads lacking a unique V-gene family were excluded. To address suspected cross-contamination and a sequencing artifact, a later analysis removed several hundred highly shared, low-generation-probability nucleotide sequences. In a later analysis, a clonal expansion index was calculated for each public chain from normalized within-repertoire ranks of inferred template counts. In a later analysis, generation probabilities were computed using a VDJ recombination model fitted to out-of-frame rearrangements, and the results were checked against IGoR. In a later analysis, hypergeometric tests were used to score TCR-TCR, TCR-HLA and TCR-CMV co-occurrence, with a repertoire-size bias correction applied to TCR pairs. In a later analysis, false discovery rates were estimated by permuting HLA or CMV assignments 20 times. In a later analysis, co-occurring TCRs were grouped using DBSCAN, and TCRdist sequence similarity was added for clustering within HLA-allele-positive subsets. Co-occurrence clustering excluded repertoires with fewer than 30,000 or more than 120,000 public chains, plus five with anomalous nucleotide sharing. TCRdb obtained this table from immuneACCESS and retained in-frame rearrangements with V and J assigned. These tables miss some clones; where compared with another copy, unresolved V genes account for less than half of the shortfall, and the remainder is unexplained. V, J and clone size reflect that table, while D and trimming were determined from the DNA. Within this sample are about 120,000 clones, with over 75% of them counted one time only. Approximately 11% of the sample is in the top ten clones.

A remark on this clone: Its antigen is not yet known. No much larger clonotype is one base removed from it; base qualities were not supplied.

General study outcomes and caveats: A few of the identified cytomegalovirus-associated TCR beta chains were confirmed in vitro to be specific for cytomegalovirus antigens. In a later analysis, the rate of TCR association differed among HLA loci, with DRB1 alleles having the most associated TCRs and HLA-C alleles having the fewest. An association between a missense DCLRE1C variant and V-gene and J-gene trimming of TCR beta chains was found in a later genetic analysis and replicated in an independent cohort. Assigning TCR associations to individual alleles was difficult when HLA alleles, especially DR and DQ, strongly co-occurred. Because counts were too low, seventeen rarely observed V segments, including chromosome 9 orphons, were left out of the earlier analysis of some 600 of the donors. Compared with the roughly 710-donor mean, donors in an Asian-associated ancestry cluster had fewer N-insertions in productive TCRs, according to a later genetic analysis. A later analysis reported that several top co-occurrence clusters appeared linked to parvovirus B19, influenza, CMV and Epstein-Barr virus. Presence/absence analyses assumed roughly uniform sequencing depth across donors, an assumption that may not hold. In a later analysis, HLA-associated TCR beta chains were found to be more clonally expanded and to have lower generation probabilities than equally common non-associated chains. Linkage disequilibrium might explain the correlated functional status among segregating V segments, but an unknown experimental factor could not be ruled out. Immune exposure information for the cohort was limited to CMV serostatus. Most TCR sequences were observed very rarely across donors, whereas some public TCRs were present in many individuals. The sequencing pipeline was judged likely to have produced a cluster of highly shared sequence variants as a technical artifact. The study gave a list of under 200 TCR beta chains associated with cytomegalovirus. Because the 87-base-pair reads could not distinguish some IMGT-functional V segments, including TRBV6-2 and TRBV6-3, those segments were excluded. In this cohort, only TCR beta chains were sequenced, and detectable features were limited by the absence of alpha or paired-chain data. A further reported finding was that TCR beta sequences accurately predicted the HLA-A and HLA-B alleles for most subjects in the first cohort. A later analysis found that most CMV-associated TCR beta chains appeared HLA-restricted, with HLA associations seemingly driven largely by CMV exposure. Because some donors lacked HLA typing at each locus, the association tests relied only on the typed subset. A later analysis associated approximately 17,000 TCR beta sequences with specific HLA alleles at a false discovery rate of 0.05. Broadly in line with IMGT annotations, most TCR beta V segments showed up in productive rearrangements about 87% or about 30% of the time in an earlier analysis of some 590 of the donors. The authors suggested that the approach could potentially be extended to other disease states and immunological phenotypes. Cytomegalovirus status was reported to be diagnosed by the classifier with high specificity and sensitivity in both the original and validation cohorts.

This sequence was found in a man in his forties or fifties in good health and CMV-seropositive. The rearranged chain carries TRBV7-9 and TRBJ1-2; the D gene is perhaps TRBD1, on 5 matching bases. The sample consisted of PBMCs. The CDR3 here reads CASSPGDGWGYTF. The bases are TGTGCCAGCAGCCCGGGGGACGGCTGGGGCTACACCTTC.